This T cell receptor (beta chain) is drawn from a study of T cell responses to AZD1222 COVID-19 vaccine. Study results and limitations: Repertoires in all cases were sampled only once the peak T cell response had passed. Only six or seven AZD1222 recipients tested seropositive at baseline.

The CDR3 length is 11 residues. Germline V gene data show CDR1 as MDHEN and CDR2 as SYDVKM. The J segment lost 12 bases and the V segment lost 5 bases, leaving 6 bases of the junction unmatched. About this clone itself: The target antigen is unknown.

Data came from immunoSEQ multiplex PCR; TCRdb stores just in-frame clones and leaves some out. The sample contains under 100,000 clones, about 90% of which appear only once. This clonotype originated in an adult in good health. The input for sequencing was peripheral blood, taken on day 0 of MenACWY control vaccination. The rearrangement links TRBV28 to TRBJ2-7; 8 nucleotides match TRBD1. Here the CDR3 reads CASSTRTGWYF. The CDR3, as DNA: TGTGCCAGCAGTACCAGGACAGGGTGGTACTTC.